A single sample is the source of the 21 T cell receptor beta chains below, sequenced in a study of CD8+ T cells in alopecia areata. Treatment of the sample: oral pan-JAK inhibitor, 5-10 mg twice daily. Extracted from the samples, RNA was reverse transcribed into cDNA to serve as the sequencing template. The method was immunoSEQ multiplex PCR; TCRdb's version includes in-frame clones alone and lacks a portion of them. The sample has around 100,000 clones, about 60% seen once; the top ten hold about 16%. The sample was CD8+ T cells sorted from blood, taken at approximately week 60, from a patient treated with tofacitinib. These receptors all come from a human donor with alopecia areata.

J is TRBJ1-5 and V is TRBV2; weak D call: TRBD1 (6 bases). The V end was cut by 5 bases, the J end by 0 bases, with 14 bases between. The CDR3 extends over 16 amino acids. Germline assignment: CDR1 SNHLY and CDR2 FYNNEI. The CDR3 coding sequence is TGTGCCAGCAGTCCGGGACACCAATATAGCAATCAGCCCCAGCATTTT. It is translated as CASSPGHQYSNQPQHF. Variable domain in full (rest from reference TRBV2 and TRBJ1-5): EPEVTQTPSHQVTQMGQEVILRCVPISNHLYFYWYRQILGQKVEFLVSFYNNEISEKSEIFDDQFSVERPDGSNFTLKIRSTKLEDSAMYFCASSPGHQYSNQPQHFGDGTRLSIL.

CDR3 sequence: CASSLRGENTEAFF. DNA for the CDR3: TGTGCCAGCAGTTTAAGGGGAGAAAACACTGAAGCTTTCTTT. The chain recombines TRBV27 with TRBJ1-1, with TRBD1 as a possible D gene (5 bases). Trimming cost V 2 bases and J 2 bases, with 9 bases left between them. The length of the CDR3 is 14 residues. Per the germline V gene, CDR1 is MNHEY and CDR2 is SMNVEV (reference sequence).

This clone occurred a few times. The genes are TRBV5-6 and TRBJ2-4, with 7 bases matching TRBD1. The CDR3 extends over 16 amino acids. V dropped 4 bases and J dropped 3; count of bases not matched to a gene: 10. Germline CDR1 is SGHDT and CDR2 is YYEEEE. DNA for the CDR3: TGTGCCAGCAGCAATCGACAGGGCCGGTTCAAAAACATTCAGTACTTC. Its translation: CASSNRQGRFKNIQYF.

The chain uses TRBV20-1 and TRBJ2-5; no reliable D call. CDR3 length: 11 amino acids. Trimming stripped 6 bases from V and 3 bases from J, with 8 bases between. From germline, CDR1 is DFQATT and CDR2 SNEGSKA (reference sequence). The chain's CDR3 is CSAPLEETQYF. Written as DNA, the CDR3 is TGCAGTGCCCCCCTGGAAGAGACCCAGTACTTC.

The rearrangement uses TRBV9 and TRBJ2-2, with 8 bases that match TRBD1. The CDR3 is 15 amino acids. Trimming took 0 bases from V and 6 from J; bases not matched to a gene: 4. Germline assignment: CDR1 SGDLS and CDR2 YYNGEE. The CDR3 nucleotides read TGTGCCAGCAGCGTAGAACAGGGGGTATCCGGGGAGCTGTTTTTT. Protein product: CASSVEQGVSGELFF.

The chain uses TRBV30 and TRBJ1-5, with no clear D. V was pared by 0 bases and J by 3 bases, with 9 bases between. The germline V gene has CDR1 GTSNPN and CDR2 SVGIG (reference sequence). The CDR3 has 14 residues. This CDR3 is CAWSVGGINQPQHF. The DNA for the CDR3 is TGTGCCTGGAGTGTAGGCGGCATCAATCAGCCCCAGCATTTT.

This chain uses TRBV28 with TRBJ2-2, with D tentatively TRBD1 (6 bases). With 4 bases removed from V and 7 bases from J, the gap between germline ends came to 16 bases. This CDR3 comprises 15 residues. Looked up from germline, CDR1 is MDHEN and CDR2 is SYDVKM. The DNA for the CDR3 is TGTGCCAGCAGTTCGGGCTCAGGGGCCGGCGGGGAGCTGTTTTTT. Encoded protein: CASSSGSGAGGELFF.

Only one count was recorded for this clone. This chain joins TRBV7-2 and TRBJ2-5; 8 positions match TRBD2. Germline V gene lookup returns CDR1 SGHTA and CDR2 FQGNSA. With V trimmed by 6 bases and J by 5 bases, 5 bases remained unmatched. This CDR3 is built from 13 residues. The CDR3: CASRGLGYETQYF. The CDR3 DNA sequence: TGTGCCAGCAGGGGACTAGGTTATGAGACCCAGTACTTC.

This clone has only one observation. The rearrangement uses TRBV5-6 and TRBJ1-5; 8 bases are a match to TRBD1. Per the germline V gene, CDR1 is SGHDT and CDR2 is YYEEEE. This CDR3 spans 17 amino acids. J gave up 0 bases and V 0 bases, and 5 bases lay outside the gene matches. The CDR3 DNA reads TGTGCCAGCAGCTTGGGGACAGGGCCTTATAGCAATCAGCCCCAGCATTTT. As protein: CASSLGTGPYSNQPQHF.

The rearrangement uses TRBV27 and TRBJ1-6, with TRBD1 as a possible D gene (5 bases). The CDR3 sequence is 14 residues long. CDR1 MNHEY and CDR2 SMNVEV come from the germline V gene (reference sequence). V was cut by 2 bases and J by 6 bases, with 8 bases left in between. The chain's CDR3 is CASSLQGGNSPLHF. The CDR3 nucleotides are TGTGCCAGCAGTTTACAGGGTGGTAATTCACCCCTCCACTTT.

The chain is built from TRBV2 and TRBJ1-1; weak D call: TRBD1 (5 bases). This CDR3 contains 14 residues. Germline V gene data show CDR1 as SNHLY and CDR2 as FYNNEI. V was clipped by 0 bases and J by 4 bases, with 9 bases between them. The CDR3 bases are TGTGCCAGCAGTGAAGCGCGGGGGGGCACTGAAGCTTTCTTT. This gives the protein CASSEARGGTEAFF.

The chain couples TRBV2 to TRBJ1-6; the match to TRBD1 covers 7 bases. V lost 4 bases, J lost 3 bases, and 12 bases stayed unmatched. Germline-derived CDR1 and CDR2 are SNHLY and FYNNEI. There are 18 residues in the CDR3. The CDR3 DNA reads TGTGCCAGCAGTGTCCGGGACAGCAACCCTGTCTATAATTCACCCCTCCACTTT. Translating gives CASSVRDSNPVYNSPLHF.

This clone was picked up one time. This chain joins TRBV15 and TRBJ2-5; 7 nucleotides align to TRBD1. The DNA end favors TRBJ2-7, so the J call may be wrong. Germline assignment: CDR1 LNHNV and CDR2 YYDKDF (reference sequence). The CDR3 contains 15 residues. DNA of the CDR3: TGTGCCACCAGCAGAGGCAGACAGGGTCCCTACGAGCAGTACTTC. Its translation: CATSRGRQGPYEQYF.

The rearrangement joins TRBV29-1 to TRBJ2-2, with 9 bases aligning to TRBD1. V trimming: 6 bases; J trimming: 2 bases; junction bases outside the gene matches: 10. CDR3 length: 16 residues. Germline V gene lookup returns CDR1 SQVTM and CDR2 ANQGSEA. CDR3 coding DNA: TGCAGCGTAACCAAAAACAGGGGGCCTAACACCGGGGAGCTGTTTTTT. It is translated as CSVTKNRGPNTGELFF.

The chain has TRBV4-2 and TRBJ1-1; D gene uncertain. This CDR3 spans 14 amino acids. The V gene lost 4 bases and the J gene lost 5 bases, with 14 bases spanning the gap. Germline values: CDR1 LGHNA, CDR2 YNFKEQ. CDR3 coding DNA: TGTGCCAGCAGCCTAAATGGTATGGGGACTGAAGCTTTCTTT. Protein product: CASSLNGMGTEAFF.

This chain connects TRBV5-1 to TRBJ1-1; possible D gene TRBD1, 5 bases. This CDR3 contains 15 residues. Trimming cost V 1 base and J 0 bases, with 10 bases left between them. Per the germline V gene, CDR1 is SGHRS and CDR2 is YFSETQ. CDR3 coding DNA: TGCGCCAGCAGCTTGAGCGACAGCTTGAACACTGAAGCTTTCTTT. This translates into CASSLSDSLNTEAFF.

The V and J genes are TRBV4-3 and TRBJ1-6; D is perhaps TRBD1 (6 bases). Germline V gene sequence: CDR1 LGHNA, CDR2 YSLEER. V shed 3 bases and J shed 10 bases, with 13 bases lying between them. This CDR3 region has 14 residues. In DNA, the CDR3 is TGCGCCAGCAGCCATTACAGGGATTCATCACCCCTCCACTTT. It specifies CASSHYRDSSPLHF.

This clone was seen a handful of times. V usage is TRBV6-5 and J usage is TRBJ2-1; the D gene is possibly TRBD1 (6 bases). V shed 4 bases and J shed 4 bases, with 11 bases lying between them. This CDR3 spans 14 amino acids. Germline V gene sequence: CDR1 MNHEY, CDR2 SVGAGI. The CDR3 nucleotides are TGTGCCAGCAGTTCGGAGACAGGATACAATGAGCAGTTCTTC. This gives the protein CASSSETGYNEQFF.

The V gene is TRBV12-5, the J gene TRBJ1-5; D is perhaps TRBD1 (6 bases). The germline V gene has CDR1 LGHNT and CDR2 FRNRAP. The CDR3 length is 13 residues. Trimming left V 1 base short and J 6 bases short, with 7 bases between. The CDR3 DNA is TGTGCTAGTGGTTTGGGGGGGCTTCAGCCCCAGCATTTT. Translated, it gives CASGLGGLQPQHF. Full variable domain (outside the CDR3, taken from reference TRBV12-5 and TRBJ1-5): DARVTQTPRHKVTEMGQEVTMRCQPILGHNTVFWYRQTMMQGLELLAYFRNRAPLDDSGMPKDRFSAEMPDATLATLKIQPSEPRDSAVYFCASGLGGLQPQHFGDGTRLSIL.

This clone was observed once. This rearrangement joins TRBV13 to TRBJ2-3, with D uncertain. Trimming took off 2 bases at V and 4 bases at J, with 13 bases between the two ends. Germline CDR1 is PRHDT and CDR2 is FYEKMQ (reference sequence). The CDR3 extends over 15 amino acids. CDR3 loop: CASSLNLGLADTQYF. The CDR3 coding sequence is TGTGCCAGCAGCTTAAACCTAGGTTTGGCAGATACGCAGTATTTT.

The rearrangement links TRBV5-1 to TRBJ2-3, with TRBD1 as a possible D gene (6 bases). CDR1 is SGHRS, CDR2 YFSETQ, per germline. This CDR3 spans 16 amino acids. V was shortened by 4 bases and J by 4 bases, with 19 bases between the two germline ends. In nucleotides, the CDR3 is TGCGCCAGCAGCCCAGCGACAGGATCTTTGGCAGATACGCAGTATTTT. This translates into CASSPATGSLADTQYF.